This T cell receptor beta chain was observed in a study of T cell changes during pregnancy in multiple sclerosis. The length of the CDR3 is 16 residues. V dropped 0 bases and J dropped 1 base, with 11 bases sitting between them. From germline, CDR1 is LGHNA and CDR2 YNFKEQ. Data came from immunoSEQ multiplex PCR; TCRdb stores just in-frame clones and leaves some out. The sample contains tens of thousands of clones, roughly 88% of which appear only once. The source material was CD4+ T cells from peripheral blood mononuclear cells, sampled before pregnancy. The V and J genes are TRBV4-2 and TRBJ2-3; TRBD2 might be the D (5 bases). This clonotype was obtained from a female donor with multiple sclerosis, enrolled in a pregnancy study. CDR3 region: CASSQDLGAGTDTQYF. The CDR3 DNA reads TGTGCCAGCAGCCAAGATCTCGGAGCGGGCACAGATACGCAGTATTTT.